This is a list of T cell receptor beta chains from one sample in a study. Each CDR3 protein gets one entry after TCRdb re-called the RT-PCR reads with MiXCR. Here the sample spans hundreds of thousands of distinct CDR3 sequences, 14% being singletons. Sequenced input: memory CD4+ T cells from blood. These receptors were collected from a female donor in good health, serving as a healthy control. Both conserved end residues are part of each CDR3. D genes are given only for firm matches. Some rows mark clone size as missing; the rest say once, few, many or name a class of expanded clone.

V: TRBV7-9
J: TRBJ1-4
D: NA
size: few
DNA: TGTGCCAGCAGCTCCCCAGGGTTTTGGAAACTGTTTTTT
CDR3: CASSSPGFWKLFF

V: TRBV5-5
J: TRBJ1-6
D: NA
size: NA
DNA: TGTGCCAGCAGCTTTCGCGCGGATTCACCCCTCCACTTT
CDR3: CASSFRADSPLHF

V: TRBV20-1
J: TRBJ2-3
D: TRBD2
size: NA
DNA: TGCAGTGCTAGGCCCAAGGGACTACTTTATCGGGAGGAGCAGTATTTT
CDR3: CSARPKGLLYREEQYF

V: TRBV4-3
J: TRBJ2-3
D: NA
size: few
DNA: TGCGCCAGCAGCCAACTATCAGGACAGTTCACAGATACGCAGTATTTT
CDR3: CASSQLSGQFTDTQYF

V: TRBV20-1
J: TRBJ2-5
D: NA
size: many
DNA: TGCAGTGCTAGAGATGGCGAGACCCAGTACTTC
CDR3: CSARDGETQYF

V: TRBV12-3/TRBV12-4
J: TRBJ1-2
D: NA
size: many
DNA: TGTGCCAGCAGGCCACAGGGTTCGGGCTACACCTTC
CDR3: CASRPQGSGYTF

V: TRBV7-3
J: TRBJ2-5
D: NA
size: many
DNA: TGTGCCAGCAGCTTTGCAGGACAAGAGACCCAGTACTTC
CDR3: CASSFAGQETQYF

V: TRBV20-1
J: TRBJ2-1
D: TRBD2
size: few
DNA: TGCAGTGCGCCTCGACTAGCGGGAGGTAATGAGCAGTTCTTC
CDR3: CSAPRLAGGNEQFF

V: TRBV6-1
J: TRBJ1-3
D: TRBD1
size: NA
DNA: TGTGCCAGCAGAACAGGGGGCGCAGACCCGCTAAGAGGAAACACCATATATTTT
CDR3: CASRTGGADPLRGNTIYF

V: TRBV11-2
J: TRBJ1-6
D: NA
size: NA
DNA: TGTGCCAGCAGCTTAGAGGCCTGGGGGAATTCACCCCTCCACTTT
CDR3: CASSLEAWGNSPLHF

V: TRBV20-1
J: TRBJ1-1
D: NA
size: NA
DNA: TGCAGTGCTAGGGGAGGGATGACCACTGAAGCTTTCTTT
CDR3: CSARGGMTTEAFF

V: TRBV7-2
J: TRBJ2-5
D: NA
size: few
DNA: TGTGCCAGCAGCTCCAAAGTGTACCAAGAGACCCAGTACTTC
CDR3: CASSSKVYQETQYF

V: TRBV7-9
J: TRBJ2-5
D: NA
size: many
DNA: TGTGCCAGCAGCTTAGACGGAGAAGAGACCCAGTACTTC
CDR3: CASSLDGEETQYF

V: TRBV20-1
J: TRBJ2-3
D: NA
size: few
DNA: TGCAGTGCTAGAGATACAACCTCAGATACGCAGTATTTT
CDR3: CSARDTTSDTQYF

V: TRBV25-1
J: TRBJ2-2
D: TRBD1
size: few
DNA: TGTGCCAGCAGGACCCAGACAGGGGGAGGTTTGACCGGGGAGCTGTTTTTT
CDR3: CASRTQTGGGLTGELFF

V: TRBV28
J: TRBJ2-3
D: TRBD1
size: NA
DNA: TGTGCCAGCAGGACAGGGGGCATCACAGATACGCAGTATTTT
CDR3: CASRTGGITDTQYF

V: TRBV5-1
J: TRBJ2-2
D: NA
size: few
DNA: TGCGCCAGCAGCTTGGTACTAGCAGACACCGGGGAGCTGTTTTTT
CDR3: CASSLVLADTGELFF

V: TRBV24-1
J: TRBJ2-3
D: TRBD2
size: few
DNA: TGTGCCACCAGTGAGAATGGGAGGGCCTTCACAGATACGCAGTATTTT
CDR3: CATSENGRAFTDTQYF

V: TRBV28
J: TRBJ1-2
D: NA
size: NA
DNA: TGTGCCAGCAGGGATCCGGGACGGAACTATGGCTACACCTTC
CDR3: CASRDPGRNYGYTF

V: TRBV24-1
J: TRBJ1-2
D: TRBD1
size: few
DNA: TGTGCCACCAGTGATCGACAGGGATGGACTGGTGGCTACACCTTC
CDR3: CATSDRQGWTGGYTF

V: TRBV25-1
J: TRBJ2-3
D: NA
size: NA
DNA: TGTGCCAGCACGAGAAGCGGGACAGATACGCAGTATTTT
CDR3: CASTRSGTDTQYF

V: TRBV27
J: TRBJ2-3
D: TRBD2
size: few
DNA: TGTGCCAGCAGTCCGTTCGGACTAGCGGGAGGAATTAGCACAGATACGCAGTATTTT
CDR3: CASSPFGLAGGISTDTQYF

V: TRBV28
J: TRBJ1-2
D: NA
size: many
DNA: TGTGCCAGCAGCCCGCCAGGACTCTATGGCTACACCTTC
CDR3: CASSPPGLYGYTF

V: TRBV20-1
J: TRBJ2-5
D: NA
size: NA
DNA: TGCAGTGCGGGTCCCCTATCGAGGGATGGAGAGACCCAGTACTTC
CDR3: CSAGPLSRDGETQYF

V: TRBV6-1
J: TRBJ2-1
D: NA
size: few
DNA: TGTGCCAGCATTAGAGGGGCCTCCTCCTACAATGAGCAGTTCTTC
CDR3: CASIRGASSYNEQFF

V: TRBV7-9
J: TRBJ1-3
D: TRBD1
size: few
DNA: TGTGCCAGCAGCTTTTATATCACAGGGGGGAACTCTGGAAACACCATATATTTT
CDR3: CASSFYITGGNSGNTIYF

V: TRBV20-1
J: TRBJ2-7
D: TRBD1
size: few
DNA: TGCAGTGCTAGGGATCCGGGACAGGGGGCGGACGAGCAGTACTTC
CDR3: CSARDPGQGADEQYF

V: TRBV5-1
J: TRBJ1-1
D: TRBD1
size: NA
DNA: TGCGCCAGCAGCGATCAGGACAGGGGAGTCCCTGTCAACACTGAAGCTTTCTTT
CDR3: CASSDQDRGVPVNTEAFF

V: TRBV6-5
J: TRBJ2-6
D: NA
size: NA
DNA: TGTGCCAGCAGACCGAGCAGGGACTCTGGGGCCAACGTCCTGACTTTC
CDR3: CASRPSRDSGANVLTF

V: TRBV7-2
J: TRBJ1-6
D: TRBD1
size: few
DNA: TGTGCCAGCAGCTTACAGGGGGCTGGTAATTCACCCCTCCACTTT
CDR3: CASSLQGAGNSPLHF

V: TRBV9
J: TRBJ2-3
D: NA
size: NA
DNA: TGTGCCAGCAGCCCACTCCCCGGGATAGATACGCAGTATTTT
CDR3: CASSPLPGIDTQYF

V: TRBV2
J: TRBJ1-1
D: NA
size: NA
DNA: TGTGCCAGCAGTGAAGATCTAGTTCGAGCTTTCTTT
CDR3: CASSEDLVRAFF

V: TRBV5-1
J: TRBJ2-7
D: TRBD2
size: NA
DNA: TGCGCCAGCAGCTTGGCCGGACTAGCGGGACGGGAGCAGTACTTC
CDR3: CASSLAGLAGREQYF